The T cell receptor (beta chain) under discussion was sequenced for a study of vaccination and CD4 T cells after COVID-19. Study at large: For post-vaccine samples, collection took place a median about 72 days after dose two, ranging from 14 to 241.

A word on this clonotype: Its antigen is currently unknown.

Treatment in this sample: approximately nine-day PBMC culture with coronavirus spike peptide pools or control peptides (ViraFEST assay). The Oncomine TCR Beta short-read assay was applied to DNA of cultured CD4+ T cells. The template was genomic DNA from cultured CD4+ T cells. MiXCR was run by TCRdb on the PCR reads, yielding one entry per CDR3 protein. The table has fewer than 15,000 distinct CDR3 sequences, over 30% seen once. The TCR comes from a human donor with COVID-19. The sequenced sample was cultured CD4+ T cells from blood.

CDR3 nucleotide sequence: TGTGCCAGCAGCTTGATTGGACAGGGGTCCTACGAGCAGTACTTC. Translated, it gives CASSLIGQGSYEQYF. The chain couples TRBV7-9 to TRBJ2-7; 9 bases align to TRBD1. Losses at the gene ends were 3 bases for V and 1 base for J; bases not matched to a gene: 4. CDR3 length: 15 amino acids. Per the germline V gene, CDR1 is SEHNR and CDR2 is FQNEAQ (reference sequence). The variable domain in full, completed from reference TRBV7-9 and TRBJ2-7, reads DTGVSQNPRHKITKRGQNVTFRCDPISEHNRLYWYRQTLGQGPEFLTYFQNEAQLEKSRLLSDRFSAERPKGSFSTLEIQRTEQGDSAMYLCASSLIGQGSYEQYFGPGTRLTVT.